This T cell receptor (beta chain) was obtained from a study of T cell changes during pregnancy in multiple sclerosis. Per the germline V gene, CDR1 is LNHDA and CDR2 is SQIVND (reference sequence). Trimming left V 4 bases short and J 1 base short, with 10 bases between. The CDR3 consists of 14 residues. TCRdb's copy holds only in-frame clones and misses some; the assay was immunoSEQ multiplex PCR. The data hold more than 85,000 clones, with approximately 94% observed a single time. The specimen comprised peripheral blood, sampled before pregnancy. The chain employs TRBV19 and TRBJ1-2; D ambiguous. The TCR comes from a female donor with multiple sclerosis, enrolled in a pregnancy study. CDR3 residues: CASSTPPGNYGYTF. CDR3 sequence (DNA): TGTGCCAGTAGTACCCCTCCGGGTAACTATGGCTACACCTTC.